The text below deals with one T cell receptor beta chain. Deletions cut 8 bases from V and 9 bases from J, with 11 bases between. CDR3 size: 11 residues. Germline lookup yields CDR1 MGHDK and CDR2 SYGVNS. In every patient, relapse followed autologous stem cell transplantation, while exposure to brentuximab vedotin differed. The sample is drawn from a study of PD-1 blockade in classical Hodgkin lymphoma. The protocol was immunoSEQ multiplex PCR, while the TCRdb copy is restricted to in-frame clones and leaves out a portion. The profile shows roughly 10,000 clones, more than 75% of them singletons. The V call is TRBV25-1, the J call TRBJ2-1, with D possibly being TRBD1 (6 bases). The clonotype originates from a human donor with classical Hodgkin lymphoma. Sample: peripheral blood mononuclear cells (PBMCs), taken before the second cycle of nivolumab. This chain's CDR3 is CASGGIGEQFF. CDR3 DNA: TGTGCCAGCGGGGGCATTGGTGAGCAGTTCTTC.